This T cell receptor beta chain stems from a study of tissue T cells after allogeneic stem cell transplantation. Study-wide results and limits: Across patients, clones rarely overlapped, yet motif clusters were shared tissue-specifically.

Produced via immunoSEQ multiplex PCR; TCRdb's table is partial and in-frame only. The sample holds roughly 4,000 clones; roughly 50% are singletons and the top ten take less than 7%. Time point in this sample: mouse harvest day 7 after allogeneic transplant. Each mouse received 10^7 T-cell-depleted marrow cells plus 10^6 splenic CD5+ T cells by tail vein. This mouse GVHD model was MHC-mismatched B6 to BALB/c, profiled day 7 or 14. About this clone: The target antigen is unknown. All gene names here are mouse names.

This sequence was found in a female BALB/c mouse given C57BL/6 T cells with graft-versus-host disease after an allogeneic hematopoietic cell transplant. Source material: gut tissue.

CDR3 sequence reads: CASSPQTNNSPLYF. The CDR3 DNA, read in part, is TGTGCCAGCAGCCCTCAGACAAATAATTCGCCCCTCTAC. This chain uses TRBV26 with TRBJ1-6; D is undetermined. The read ends 1 residue shy of where the CDR3 ends; the end is completed using the germline J gene. TRBJ1-6 is an ORF; its function is uncertain. CDR1 is KGHPV and CDR2 is FQNQEV in the germline V gene (reference sequence). V lost 6 bases, J lost 5 bases, and 11 bases lay in between. The CDR3 extends over 14 amino acids.